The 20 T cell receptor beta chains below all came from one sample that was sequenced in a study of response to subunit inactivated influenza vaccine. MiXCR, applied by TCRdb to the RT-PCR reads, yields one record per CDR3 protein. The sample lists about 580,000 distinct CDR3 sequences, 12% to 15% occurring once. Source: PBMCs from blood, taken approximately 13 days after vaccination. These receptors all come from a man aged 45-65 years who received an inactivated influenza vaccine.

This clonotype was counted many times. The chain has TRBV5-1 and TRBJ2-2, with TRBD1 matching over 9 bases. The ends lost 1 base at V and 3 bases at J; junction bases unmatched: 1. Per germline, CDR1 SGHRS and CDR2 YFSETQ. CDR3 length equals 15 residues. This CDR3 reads CASSLRTGDTGELFF. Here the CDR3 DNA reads TGCGCCAGCAGCTTGAGGACAGGGGACACCGGGGAGCTGTTTTTT.

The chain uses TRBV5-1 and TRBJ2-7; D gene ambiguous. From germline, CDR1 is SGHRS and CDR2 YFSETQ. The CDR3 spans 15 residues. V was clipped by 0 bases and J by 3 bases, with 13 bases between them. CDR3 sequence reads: CASSLVAAPSYEQYF. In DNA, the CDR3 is TGCGCCAGCAGCTTGGTGGCAGCCCCCAGCTACGAGCAGTACTTC.

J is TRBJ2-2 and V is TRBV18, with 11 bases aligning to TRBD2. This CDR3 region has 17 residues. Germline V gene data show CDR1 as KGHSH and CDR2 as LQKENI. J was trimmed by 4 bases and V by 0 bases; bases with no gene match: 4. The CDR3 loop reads CASSPPGLADFTGELFF. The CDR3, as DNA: TGTGCCAGCTCACCACCGGGACTAGCGGATTTCACCGGGGAGCTGTTTTTT. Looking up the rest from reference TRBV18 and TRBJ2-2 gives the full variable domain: NAGVMQNPRHLVRRRGQEARLRCSPMKGHSHVYWYRQLPEEGLKFMVYLQKENIIDESGMPKERFSAEFPKEGPSILRIQQVVRGDSAAYFCASSPPGLADFTGELFFGEGSRLTVL.

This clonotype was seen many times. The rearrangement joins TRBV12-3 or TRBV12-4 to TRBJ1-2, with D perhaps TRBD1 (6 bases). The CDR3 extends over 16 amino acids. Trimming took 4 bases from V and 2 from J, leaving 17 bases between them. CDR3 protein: CASSSSPGRGNYGYTF. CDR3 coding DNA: TGTGCCAGCAGTTCCTCCCCAGGGAGGGGGAACTATGGCTACACCTTC.

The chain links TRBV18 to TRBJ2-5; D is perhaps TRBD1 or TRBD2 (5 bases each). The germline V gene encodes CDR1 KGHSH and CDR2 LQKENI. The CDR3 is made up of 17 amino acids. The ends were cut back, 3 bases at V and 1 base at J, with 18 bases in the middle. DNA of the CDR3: TGTGCCAGCTCACCTCCGAACCGGGGACGGCGCCAAGAGACCCAGTACTTC. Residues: CASSPPNRGRRQETQYF.

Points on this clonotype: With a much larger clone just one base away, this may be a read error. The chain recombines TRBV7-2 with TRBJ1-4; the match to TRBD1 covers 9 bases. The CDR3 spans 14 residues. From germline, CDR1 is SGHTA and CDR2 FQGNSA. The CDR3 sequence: CVSSQGQGGEKLFF. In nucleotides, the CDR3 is TGTGTCAGCAGCCAGGGACAGGGTGGCGAAAAACTGTTTTTT.

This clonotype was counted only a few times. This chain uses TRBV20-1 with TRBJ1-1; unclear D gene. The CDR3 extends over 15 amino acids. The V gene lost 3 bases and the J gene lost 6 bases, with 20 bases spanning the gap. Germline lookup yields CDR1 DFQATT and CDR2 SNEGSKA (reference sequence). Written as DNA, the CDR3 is TGCAGTGCTAGGCGCCCCGGTCAGAGTTTCTCTGAAGCTTTCTTT. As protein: CSARRPGQSFSEAFF.

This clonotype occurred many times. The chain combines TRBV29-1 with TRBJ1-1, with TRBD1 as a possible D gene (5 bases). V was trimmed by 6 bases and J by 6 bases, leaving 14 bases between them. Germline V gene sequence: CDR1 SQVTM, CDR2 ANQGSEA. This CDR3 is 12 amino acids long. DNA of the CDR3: TGCAGCGTCCTCGGGGACGGCTCTGAAGCTTTCTTT. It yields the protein CSVLGDGSEAFF.

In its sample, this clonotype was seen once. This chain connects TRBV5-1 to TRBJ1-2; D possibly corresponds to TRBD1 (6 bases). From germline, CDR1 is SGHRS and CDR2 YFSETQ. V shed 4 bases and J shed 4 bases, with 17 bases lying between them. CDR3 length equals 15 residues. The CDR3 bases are TGCGCCAGCAGCCCCTGGACAGCGCGAGGCTATGGCTACACCTTC. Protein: CASSPWTARGYGYTF.

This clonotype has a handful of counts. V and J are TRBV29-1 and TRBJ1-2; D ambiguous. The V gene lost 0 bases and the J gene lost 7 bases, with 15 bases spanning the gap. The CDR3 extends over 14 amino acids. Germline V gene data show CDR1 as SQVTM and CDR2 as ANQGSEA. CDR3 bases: TGCAGCGTTGAAGATCTCGTCGTCAACGGTGGCTACACCTTC. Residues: CSVEDLVVNGGYTF.

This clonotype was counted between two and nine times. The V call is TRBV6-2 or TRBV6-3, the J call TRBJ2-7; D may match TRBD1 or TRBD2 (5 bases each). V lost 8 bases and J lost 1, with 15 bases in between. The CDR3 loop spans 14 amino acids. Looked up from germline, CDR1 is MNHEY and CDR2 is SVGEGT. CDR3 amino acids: CASSRGGISYEQYF. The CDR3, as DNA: TGTGCCAGCTCGAGGGGCGGAATATCCTACGAGCAGTACTTC.

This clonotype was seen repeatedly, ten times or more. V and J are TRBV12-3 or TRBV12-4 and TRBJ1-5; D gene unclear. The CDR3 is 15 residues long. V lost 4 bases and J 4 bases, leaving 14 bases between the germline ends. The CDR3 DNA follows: TGTGCCAGCAGTTGGACCCTCCGCGTGAATCAGCCCCAGCATTTT. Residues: CASSWTLRVNQPQHF.

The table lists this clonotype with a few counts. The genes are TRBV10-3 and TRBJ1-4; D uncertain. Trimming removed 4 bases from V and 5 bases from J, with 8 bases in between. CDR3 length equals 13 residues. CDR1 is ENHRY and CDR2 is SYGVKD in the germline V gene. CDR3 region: CAISGTENEKLFF. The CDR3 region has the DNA TGTGCCATCAGTGGTACAGAGAATGAAAAACTGTTTTTT.

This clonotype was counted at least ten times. CDR3 coding DNA: TGTGCCAGCAGTAGAGTCAGCTCCTACGAGCAGTACTTC. Protein product: CASSRVSSYEQYF. The rearrangement uses TRBV28 and TRBJ2-7; D ambiguous. Germline V gene data show CDR1 as MDHEN and CDR2 as SYDVKM. The CDR3 is made up of 13 amino acids. The V gene lost 5 bases and the J gene lost 0 bases, with 8 bases spanning the gap. Together with reference TRBV28 and TRBJ2-7, the CDR3 gives the full variable domain: DVKVTQSSRYLVKRTGEKVFLECVQDMDHENMFWYRQDPGLGLRLIYFSYDVKMKEKGDIPEGYSVSREKKERFSLILESASTNQTSMYLCASSRVSSYEQYFGPGTRLTVT.

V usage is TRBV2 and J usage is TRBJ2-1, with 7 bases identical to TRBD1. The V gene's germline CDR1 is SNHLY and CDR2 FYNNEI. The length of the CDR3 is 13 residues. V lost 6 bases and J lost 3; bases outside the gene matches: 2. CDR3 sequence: CASSGDSYNEQFF. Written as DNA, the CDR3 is TGTGCCAGCAGCGGGGACAGCTACAATGAGCAGTTCTTC.

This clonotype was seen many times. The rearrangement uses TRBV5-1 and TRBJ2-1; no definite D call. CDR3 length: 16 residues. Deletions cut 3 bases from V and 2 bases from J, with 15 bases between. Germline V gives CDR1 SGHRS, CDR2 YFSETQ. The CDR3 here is CASSWKGNNPYNEQFF. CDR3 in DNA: TGCGCCAGCAGCTGGAAAGGGAACAACCCCTACAATGAGCAGTTCTTC.

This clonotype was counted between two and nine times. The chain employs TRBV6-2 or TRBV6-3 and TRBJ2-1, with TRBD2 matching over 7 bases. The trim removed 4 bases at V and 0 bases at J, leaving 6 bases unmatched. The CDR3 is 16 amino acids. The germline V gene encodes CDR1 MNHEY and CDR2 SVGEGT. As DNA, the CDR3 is TGTGCCAGCAGTTCCGGGGGGACGGTCTCCTACAATGAGCAGTTCTTC. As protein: CASSSGGTVSYNEQFF.

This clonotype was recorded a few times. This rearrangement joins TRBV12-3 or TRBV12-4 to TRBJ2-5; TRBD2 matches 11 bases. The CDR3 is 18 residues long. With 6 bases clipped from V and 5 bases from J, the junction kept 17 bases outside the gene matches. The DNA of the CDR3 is TGTGCCAGCAGACTCTCTCTTCGTGGACTAGCGGGTAGCGAGACCCAGTACTTC. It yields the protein CASRLSLRGLAGSETQYF.

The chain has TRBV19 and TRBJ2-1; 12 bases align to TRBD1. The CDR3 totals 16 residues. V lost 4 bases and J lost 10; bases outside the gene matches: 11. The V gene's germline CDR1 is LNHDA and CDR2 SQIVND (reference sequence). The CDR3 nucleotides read TGTGCCAGTAGTAACGACCGGGACAGGGGGCTTGGAGAGCAGTTCTTC. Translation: CASSNDRDRGLGEQFF.

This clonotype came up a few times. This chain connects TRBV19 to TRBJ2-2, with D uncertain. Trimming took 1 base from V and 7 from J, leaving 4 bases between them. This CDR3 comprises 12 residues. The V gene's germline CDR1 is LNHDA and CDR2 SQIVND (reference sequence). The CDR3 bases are TGTGCCAGTAGTATAGGAGGCGGGGAGCTGTTTTTT. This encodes CASSIGGGELFF. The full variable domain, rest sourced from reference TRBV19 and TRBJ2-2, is DGGITQSPKYLFRKEGQNVTLSCEQNLNHDAMYWYRQDPGQGLRLIYYSQIVNDFQKGDIAEGYSVSREKKESFPLTVTSAQKNPTAFYLCASSIGGGELFFGEGSRLTVL.